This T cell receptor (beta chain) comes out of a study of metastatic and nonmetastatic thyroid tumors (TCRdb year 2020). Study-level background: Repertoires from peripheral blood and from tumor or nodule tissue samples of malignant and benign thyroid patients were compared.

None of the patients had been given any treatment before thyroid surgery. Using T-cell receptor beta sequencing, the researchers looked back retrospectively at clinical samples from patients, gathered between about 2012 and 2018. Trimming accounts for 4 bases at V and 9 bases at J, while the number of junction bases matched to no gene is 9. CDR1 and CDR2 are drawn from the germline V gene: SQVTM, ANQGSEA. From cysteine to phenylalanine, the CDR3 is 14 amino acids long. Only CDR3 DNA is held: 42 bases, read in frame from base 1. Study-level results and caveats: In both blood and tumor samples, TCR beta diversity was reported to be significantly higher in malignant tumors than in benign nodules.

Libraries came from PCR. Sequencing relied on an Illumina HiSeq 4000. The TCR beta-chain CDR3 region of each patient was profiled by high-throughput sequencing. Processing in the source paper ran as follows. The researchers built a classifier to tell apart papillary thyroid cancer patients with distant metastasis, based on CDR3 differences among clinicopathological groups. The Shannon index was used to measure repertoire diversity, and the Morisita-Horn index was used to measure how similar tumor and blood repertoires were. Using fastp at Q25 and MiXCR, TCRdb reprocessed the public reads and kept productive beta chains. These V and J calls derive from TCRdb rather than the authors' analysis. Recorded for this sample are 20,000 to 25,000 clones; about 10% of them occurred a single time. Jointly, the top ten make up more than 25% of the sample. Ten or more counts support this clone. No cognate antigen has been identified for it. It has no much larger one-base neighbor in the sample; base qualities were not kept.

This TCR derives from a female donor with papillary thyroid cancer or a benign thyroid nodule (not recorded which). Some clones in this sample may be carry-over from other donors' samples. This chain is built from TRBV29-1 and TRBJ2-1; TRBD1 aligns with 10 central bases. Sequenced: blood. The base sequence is TGCAGCGTTGCTGGGGGACAGGGGCATATTGAGCAGTTCTTC. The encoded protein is CSVAGGQGHIEQFF.